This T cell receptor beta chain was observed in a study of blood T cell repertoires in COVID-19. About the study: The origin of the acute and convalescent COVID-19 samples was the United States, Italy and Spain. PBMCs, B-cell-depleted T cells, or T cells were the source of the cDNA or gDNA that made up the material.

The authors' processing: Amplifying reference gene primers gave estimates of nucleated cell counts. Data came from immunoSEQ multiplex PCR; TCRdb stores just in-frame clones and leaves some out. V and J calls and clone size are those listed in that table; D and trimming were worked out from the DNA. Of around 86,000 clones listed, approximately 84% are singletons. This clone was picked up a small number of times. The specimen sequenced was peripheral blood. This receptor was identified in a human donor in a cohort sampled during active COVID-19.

The CDR3 is CASSQEMDRGVDGYTF. In DNA form, the CDR3 reads TGTGCCAGCAGCCAAGAGATGGACAGGGGTGTAGATGGCTACACCTTC. The chain joins TRBV4-2 to TRBJ1-2; 9 nucleotides align to TRBD1. J lost 6 bases, V lost 0 bases, and 8 bases had no gene match. This CDR3 spans 16 amino acids. The germline V gene encodes CDR1 LGHNA and CDR2 YNFKEQ.